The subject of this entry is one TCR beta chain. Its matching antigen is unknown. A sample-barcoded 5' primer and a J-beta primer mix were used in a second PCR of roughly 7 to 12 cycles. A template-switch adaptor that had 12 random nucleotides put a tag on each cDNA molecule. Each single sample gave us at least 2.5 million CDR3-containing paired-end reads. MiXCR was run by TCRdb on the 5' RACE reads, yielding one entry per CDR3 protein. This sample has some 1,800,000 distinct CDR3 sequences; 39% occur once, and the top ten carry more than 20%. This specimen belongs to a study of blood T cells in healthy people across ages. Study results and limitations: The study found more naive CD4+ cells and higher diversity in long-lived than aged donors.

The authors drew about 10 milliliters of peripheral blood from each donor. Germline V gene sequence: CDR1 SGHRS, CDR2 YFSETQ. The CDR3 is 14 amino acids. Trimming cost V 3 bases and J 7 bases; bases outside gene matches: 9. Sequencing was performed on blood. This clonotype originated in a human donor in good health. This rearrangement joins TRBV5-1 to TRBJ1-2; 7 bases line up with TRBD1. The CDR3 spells CASSWDDRVSGYTF. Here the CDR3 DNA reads TGCGCCAGCAGCTGGGACGACAGGGTCTCTGGCTACACCTTC. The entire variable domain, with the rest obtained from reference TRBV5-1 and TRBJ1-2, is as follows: KAGVTQTPRYLIKTRGQQVTLSCSPISGHRSVSWYQQTPGQGLQFLFEYFSETQRNKGNFPGRFSGRQFSNSRSEMNVSTLELGDSALYLCASSWDDRVSGYTFGSGTRLTVV.